This T cell receptor (beta chain) was found in a study of cytomegalovirus exposure and HLA in healthy donors. Overall study findings and caveats: Prior analysis indicated that the majority of TCR beta V segments exhibited productivity approximately 87% or approximately 30% of the time. In a later analysis, a genetic analysis reported fewer productive-TCR N-insertions in an Asian-associated ancestry cluster than the cohort average.

Researchers ran the PCR with 60 Vbeta and 13 Jbeta primers. Only in-frame clones appear in the TCRdb table, and some are missing; sequencing was by immunoSEQ multiplex PCR. Among 150,000 to 200,000 clones listed, approximately 84% were seen once. Remarks on this clone: Its antigen is as yet unknown.

The CDR3 length is 16 residues. Per the germline V gene, CDR1 is MDHEN and CDR2 is SYDVKM. With V trimmed by 5 bases and J by 8 bases, 15 bases remained unmatched. The sequenced material came from PBMCs. This TCR came from a woman aged 30 to 39 in good health and CMV-seropositive. The chain couples TRBV28 to TRBJ1-5; 7 nucleotides agree with TRBD1. The CDR3: CASSRLQGTSRKPQHF. CDR3 sequence (DNA): TGTGCCAGCAGTAGATTACAGGGGACGAGTAGGAAGCCCCAGCATTTT. Looking up the rest from reference TRBV28 and TRBJ1-5 gives the full variable domain: DVKVTQSSRYLVKRTGEKVFLECVQDMDHENMFWYRQDPGLGLRLIYFSYDVKMKEKGDIPEGYSVSREKKERFSLILESASTNQTSMYLCASSRLQGTSRKPQHFGDGTRLSIL.